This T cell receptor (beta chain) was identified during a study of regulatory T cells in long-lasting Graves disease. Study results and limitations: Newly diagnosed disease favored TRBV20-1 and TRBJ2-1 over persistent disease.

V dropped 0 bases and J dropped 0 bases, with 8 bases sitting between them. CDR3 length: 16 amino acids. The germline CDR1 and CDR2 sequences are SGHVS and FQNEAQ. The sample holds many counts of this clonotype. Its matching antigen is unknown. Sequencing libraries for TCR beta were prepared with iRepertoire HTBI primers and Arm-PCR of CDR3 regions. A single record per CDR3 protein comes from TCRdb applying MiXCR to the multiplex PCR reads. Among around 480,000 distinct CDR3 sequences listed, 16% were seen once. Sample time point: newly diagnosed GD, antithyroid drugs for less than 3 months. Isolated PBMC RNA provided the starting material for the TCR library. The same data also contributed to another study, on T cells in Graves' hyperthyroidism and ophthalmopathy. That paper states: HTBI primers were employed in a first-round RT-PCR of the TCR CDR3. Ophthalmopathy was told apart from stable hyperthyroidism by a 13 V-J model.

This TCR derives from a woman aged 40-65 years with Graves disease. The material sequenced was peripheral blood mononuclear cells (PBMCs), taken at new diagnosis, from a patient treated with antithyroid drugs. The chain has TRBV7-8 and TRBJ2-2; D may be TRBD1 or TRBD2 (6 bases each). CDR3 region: CASSLAGGPNTGELFF. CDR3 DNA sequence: TGTGCCAGCAGCTTAGCGGGGGGCCCGAACACCGGGGAGCTGTTTTTT.